This T cell receptor beta chain derives from a study of cytomegalovirus exposure and HLA in healthy donors. Study findings and constraints: Most TCR sequences showed up rarely, but some public TCRs showed up in many donors.

The CDR3 is made up of 12 amino acids. V lost 4 bases, J lost 6 bases, and 7 bases lay in between. CDR1 is SNHLY and CDR2 is FYNNEI in the germline V gene. Note on this clone: Its specificity is not known.

This PCR relied on a set of 60 Vbeta primers and 13 Jbeta primers. The method was immunoSEQ multiplex PCR; TCRdb's version includes in-frame clones alone and lacks a portion of them. This sample has approximately 81,000 clones, with about 74% found just once. Sequencing was performed on PBMCs. J is TRBJ2-1 and V is TRBV2; the D gene is possibly TRBD2 (5 bases). This clonotype was obtained from a woman in her 50s in good health and CMV-seropositive. CDR3 nucleotides: TGTGCCAGCAGTGTAACTAGCAATGAGCAGTTCTTC. Translation: CASSVTSNEQFF.